A single T cell receptor beta chain is shown here with its context. These data come from a study of blood T cell repertoires in COVID-19. Study-level background: Material from acute and convalescent COVID-19 was sourced from the United States, Italy and Spain. Nucleic acid was either cDNA or gDNA, and it came from T cells, B-cell-depleted T cells, or PBMCs.

Only in-frame clones appear in the TCRdb table, and some are missing; sequencing was by immunoSEQ multiplex PCR. The sample includes around 120,000 clones, less than 75% of them seen just once. V dropped 1 base and J dropped 4 bases, with 5 bases sitting between them. Germline CDR1 reads LGHDT; CDR2 reads YNNKEL (reference sequence). CDR3 length: 13 amino acids. This TCR was sampled from a human donor with acute or convalescent COVID-19. The donor label of this sample is uncertain. This rearrangement joins TRBV3-1 (or the pseudogene TRBV3-2) to TRBJ1-5; D gene ambiguous. Sequenced sample: peripheral blood. The CDR3 DNA follows: TGTGCCAGCAGCCAAGCCCTAAATCAGCCCCAGCATTTT. It specifies CASSQALNQPQHF.